The present TCR beta chain was sequenced within a study of vaccination and CD4 T cells after COVID-19. Background on the study: Every culture used as a control got a CEFX pool, an HIV-1 Nef pool, or no peptide. Findings and caveats of the study: The authors identified 304 of 307 vaccine-specific clones in convalescent patients as spike mono-reactive.

A word on this clonotype: As yet, its antigen is unknown. The conserved phenylalanine or tryptophan is not found at the CDR3 terminus, so this likely reflects a read error.

Treatment denoted: roughly 10-day PBMC culture with coronavirus spike peptide pools or control peptides (ViraFEST assay). After removal of 6 bases from V and 6 bases from J, the junction contained 10 bases not matched to a gene. The CDR3 spans 14 residues. Sequencing of cultured CD4+ T cell DNA used the Oncomine TCR Beta short-read assay. TCRdb independently ran MiXCR on the PCR reads; one entry per CDR3 protein. The sample has over 15,000 distinct CDR3 sequences; 52% are singletons. The input for sequencing was CD4+ T cells from blood, cultured in vitro, taken before SARS-CoV-2 vaccination. The receptor's source is a human donor who had recovered from COVID-19. The chain links TRBV12-3 or TRBV12-4 to TRBJ2-7; TRBD2 aligns across 8 bases. This chain's CDR3 is CASSLGTRDGEQYL. Here the CDR3 DNA reads TGTGCCAGCAGCCTAGGGACTAGAGATGGCGAGCAGTACCTC.